These T cell receptor beta chains were read from a single sample in a study of cytomegalovirus exposure and HLA in healthy donors. This table comes from immunoSEQ multiplex PCR, and its TCRdb copy is limited to in-frame clones, with some not included. The table includes roughly 190,000 clones, around 75% detected once. The source material was PBMCs. The source of these receptors is a female donor in good health and CMV-seronegative. CDR3s include the opening cysteine and the closing phenylalanine or tryptophan. D genes are given only for firm matches. The size of a clone is reported for some rows only, either as once, few or many, or as a class for expanded clones.

d_call | clone_size | j_call | v_call | cdr3_aa | cdr3_nt
. | . | TRBJ2-7 | TRBV5-1 | CASSRGYEQYF | TGCGCCAGCAGCAGGGGCTACGAGCAGTACTTC
. | once | TRBJ2-5 | TRBV5-4 | CASSHITGLEETQYF | TGTGCCAGCAGCCACATCACAGGTTTGGAAGAGACCCAGTACTTC
TRBD2 | . | TRBJ2-5 | TRBV9 | CASSVGGLAYLETQYF | TGTGCCAGCAGCGTAGGAGGACTAGCCTACCTCGAGACCCAGTACTTC
. | . | TRBJ2-7 | TRBV28 | CASSSWSKTYEQYF | TGTGCCAGCAGTTCCTGGAGCAAGACCTACGAGCAGTACTTC
TRBD1 | . | TRBJ1-2 | TRBV10-2 | CASTQGAEGYTF | TGCGCCAGCACCCAGGGGGCGGAAGGCTACACCTTC
TRBD2 | few | TRBJ2-3 | TRBV2 | CASHRPLAGEGDTQYF | TGTGCCAGCCACCGTCCCCTAGCGGGAGAGGGAGATACGCAGTATTTT
. | . | TRBJ1-2 | TRBV5-1 | CASSLDPLGYGYTF | TGCGCCAGCAGCCTAGACCCTTTGGGTTACGGCTACACCTTC
TRBD1 | once | TRBJ1-4 | TRBV18 | CASSPRTGGNEKLFF | TGTGCCAGCTCACCCCGAACAGGGGGCAATGAAAAACTGTTTTTT
. | . | TRBJ2-7 | TRBV6-5 | CASSTEYEQYF | TGTGCCAGTTCGACAGAATACGAGCAGTACTTC
. | . | TRBJ1-1 | TRBV11-2 | CASSSGMLGTEAFF | TGTGCCAGCAGCTCCGGGATGTTGGGGACTGAAGCTTTCTTT
. | . | TRBJ2-1 | TRBV7-2 | CASSPTARSYNEQFF | TGTGCCAGCAGCCCGACAGCGAGATCCTACAATGAGCAGTTCTTC
. | . | TRBJ1-2 | TRBV15 | CATSRGKEIYGYTF | TGTGCCACCAGCAGAGGCAAGGAGATCTACGGCTACACCTTC
. | . | TRBJ1-4 | TRBV7-8 | CASSPTGLNEKLFF | TGTGCCAGCAGCCCGACAGGACTTAATGAAAAACTGTTTTTT
. | . | TRBJ2-7 | TRBV14 | CASSLKHLNYEQYF | TGTGCCAGCAGCCTCAAACATCTTAACTACGAGCAGTACTTC
TRBD2 | . | TRBJ2-1 | TRBV9 | CASSPRLARYEQFF | TGTGCCAGCAGCCCCCGACTAGCGCGCTATGAGCAGTTCTTC
TRBD1 | . | TRBJ1-2 | TRBV20-1 | CSAGTGGGYTF | TGCAGTGCTGGAACAGGGGGTGGCTACACCTTC
. | . | TRBJ1-2 | TRBV6-5 | CASSRRRGGLYGYTF | TGTGCCAGCAGCCGGCGGCGTGGGGGCCTGTATGGCTACACCTTC
. | few | TRBJ2-5 | TRBV5-1 | CASSPGIIAIQETQYF | TGCGCCAGCAGCCCAGGGATAATCGCCATACAAGAGACCCAGTACTTC
. | . | TRBJ1-6 | TRBV6-5 | CASSPSKTWPALHF | TGTGCCAGCAGTCCCTCCAAGACTTGGCCGGCCCTCCACTTT
TRBD1 | . | TRBJ1-1 | TRBV5-1 | CASSITGETEAFF | TGCGCCAGCAGCATAACAGGGGAAACTGAAGCTTTCTTT
. | . | TRBJ2-5 | TRBV6-5 | CASMDSQDQETQYF | TGTGCCAGCATGGACAGCCAGGACCAAGAGACCCAGTACTTC
. | . | TRBJ1-1 | TRBV6-1 | CASRGGEAFF | TGTGCCAGCAGGGGAGGTGAAGCTTTCTTT
. | . | TRBJ2-1 | TRBV4-3 | CASSQHGHEQFF | TGCGCCAGCAGCCAACATGGGCATGAGCAGTTCTTC
. | . | TRBJ2-2 | TRBV2 | CATSNLADFTGELFF | TGTGCTACCAGCAATCTGGCAGACTTCACCGGGGAGCTGTTTTTT
TRBD1 | . | TRBJ1-2 | TRBV28 | CASSVPGGLYGYTF | TGTGCCAGCAGTGTGCCAGGGGGCCTCTATGGCTACACCTTC
TRBD2 | . | TRBJ2-7 | TRBV9 | CASSAGTSGGAYEQYF | TGTGCCAGCAGCGCCGGGACTAGCGGGGGGGCGTACGAGCAGTACTTC
. | once | TRBJ2-7 | TRBV6-4 | CASSGSGTPYEQYF | TGTGCCAGCAGTGGTTCCGGGACTCCCTACGAGCAGTACTTC
. | once | TRBJ2-6 | TRBV5-6 | CAGSSPGLTSSSGANVLTF | TGTGCCGGCAGCTCGCCGGGACTGACATCGAGCTCTGGGGCCAACGTCCTGACTTTC
TRBD1 | few | TRBJ1-1 | TRBV16 | CASSQDRGYTEAFF | TGTGCCAGCAGCCAGGACAGGGGTTATACTGAAGCTTTCTTT
TRBD1 | . | TRBJ1-1 | TRBV5-5 | CASSLGTGDTEAFF | TGTGCCAGCAGCTTGGGGACAGGGGACACTGAAGCTTTCTTT
. | . | TRBJ1-1 | TRBV6-1 | CASSDFPRVNTEAFF | TGTGCCAGCAGTGATTTCCCCAGGGTGAACACTGAAGCTTTCTTT
. | . | TRBJ1-4 | TRBV7-2 | CASSNGGGNEKLFF | TGTGCCAGCAGTAACGGGGGTGGTAATGAAAAACTGTTTTTT
. | . | TRBJ2-7 | TRBV11-2 | CASSPGGGPRPYEQYF | TGTGCCAGCAGCCCCGGCGGCGGCCCACGCCCCTACGAGCAGTACTTC
TRBD1 | once | TRBJ1-5 | TRBV9 | CASSRTGGQPQHF | TGTGCCAGCAGCCGGACAGGGGGTCAGCCCCAGCATTTT
. | . | TRBJ1-4 | TRBV4-3 | CASSQDGGTNEKLFF | TGCGCCAGCAGCCAAGACGGAGGGACTAATGAAAAACTGTTTTTT
TRBD2 | . | TRBJ2-1 | TRBV4-1 | CASSQFFMSGGLYEQFF | TGCGCCAGCAGCCAATTTTTCATGAGCGGGGGGCTCTATGAGCAGTTCTTC
. | few | TRBJ1-3 | TRBV27 | CASSLDRGNTIYF | TGTGCCAGCAGTTTAGACAGGGGAAACACCATATATTTT
. | once | TRBJ1-6 | TRBV2 | CASSERQTHNSPLHF | TGTGCCAGCAGTGAAAGACAGACACATAATTCACCCCTCCACTTT
TRBD1 | . | TRBJ1-1 | TRBV6-1 | CASSEGRDRRNTEAFF | TGTGCCAGCAGTGAAGGAAGGGACAGGCGAAACACTGAAGCTTTCTTT
. | . | TRBJ1-1 | TRBV12-5 | CASGLVQGTEAFF | TGTGCTAGTGGTTTGGTACAGGGAACTGAAGCTTTCTTT
TRBD2 | . | TRBJ2-3 | TRBV27 | CASSSRIRTSGSKDTQYF | TGTGCCAGCAGTTCGCGAATCCGGACTAGCGGGAGTAAAGATACGCAGTATTTT
TRBD2 | . | TRBJ2-3 | TRBV11-1 | CASSPSGSSTDTQYF | TGTGCCAGCAGCCCTAGCGGGAGTAGCACAGATACGCAGTATTTT
TRBD1 | . | TRBJ2-7 | TRBV28 | CASSRTGGTYEQYF | TGTGCCAGCAGCCGGACAGGGGGAACCTACGAGCAGTACTTC
. | few | TRBJ2-7 | TRBV5-1 | CASSLGTENYEQYF | TGCGCCAGCAGCTTGGGGACAGAGAACTACGAGCAGTACTTC
. | . | TRBJ1-2 | TRBV4-1 | CASSHAITGGYTF | TGCGCCAGCAGCCACGCAATTACGGGAGGCTACACCTTC
. | . | TRBJ2-2 | TRBV27 | CAIALVGREDGELFF | TGTGCCATCGCCCTTGTGGGCAGGGAGGACGGGGAGCTGTTTTTT
. | . | TRBJ1-1 | TRBV6-1 | CASSEFTVGAFF | TGTGCCAGCAGTGAATTTACCGTCGGAGCTTTCTTT
TRBD1 | once | TRBJ1-1 | TRBV30 | CAWTPWDRGPEAFF | TGTGCCTGGACCCCCTGGGACAGGGGGCCTGAGGCTTTCTTT
. | . | TRBJ1-1 | TRBV6-5 | CASRRGSTEAFF | TGTGCCAGCAGACGCGGGAGCACTGAAGCTTTCTTT